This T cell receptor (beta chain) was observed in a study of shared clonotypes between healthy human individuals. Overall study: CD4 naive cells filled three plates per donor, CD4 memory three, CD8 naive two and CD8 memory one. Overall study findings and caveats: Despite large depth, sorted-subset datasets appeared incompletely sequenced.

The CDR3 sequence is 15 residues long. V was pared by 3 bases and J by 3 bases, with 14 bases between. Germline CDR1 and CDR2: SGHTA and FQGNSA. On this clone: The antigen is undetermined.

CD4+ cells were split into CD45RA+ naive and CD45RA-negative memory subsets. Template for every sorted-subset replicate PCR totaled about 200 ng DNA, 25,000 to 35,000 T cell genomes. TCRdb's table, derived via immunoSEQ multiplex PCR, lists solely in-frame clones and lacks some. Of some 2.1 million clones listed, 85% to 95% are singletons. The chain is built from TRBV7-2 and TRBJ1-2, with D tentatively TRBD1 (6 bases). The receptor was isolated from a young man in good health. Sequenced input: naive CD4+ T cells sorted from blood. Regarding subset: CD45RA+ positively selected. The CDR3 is CASSFGDTSYYGYTF. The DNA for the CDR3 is TGTGCCAGCAGCTTCGGGGACACCTCCTACTATGGCTACACCTTC.